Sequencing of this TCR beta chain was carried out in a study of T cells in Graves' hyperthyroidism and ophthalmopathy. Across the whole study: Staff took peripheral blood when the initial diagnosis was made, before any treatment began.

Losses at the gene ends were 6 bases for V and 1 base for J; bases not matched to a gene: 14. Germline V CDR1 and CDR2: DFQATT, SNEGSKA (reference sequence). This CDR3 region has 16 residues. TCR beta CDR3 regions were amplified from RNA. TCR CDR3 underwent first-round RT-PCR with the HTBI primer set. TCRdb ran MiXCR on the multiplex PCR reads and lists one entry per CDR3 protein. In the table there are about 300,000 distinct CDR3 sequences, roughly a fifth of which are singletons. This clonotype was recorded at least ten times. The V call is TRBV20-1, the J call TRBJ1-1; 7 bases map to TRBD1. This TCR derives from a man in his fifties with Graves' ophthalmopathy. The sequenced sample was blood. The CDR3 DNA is TGCAGTGCACGAAGGCTGGGACAGCCGACGAACACTGAAGCTTTCTTT. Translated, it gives CSARRLGQPTNTEAFF.